This is a list of T cell receptor beta chains from one sample in a study of CD8 T cells in ankylosing spondylitis. TCRdb called the 5' RACE reads again in MiXCR, with one record for every CDR3 protein. The repertoire consists of roughly 440,000 distinct CDR3 sequences, with 17% occurring once and the leading ten covering approximately 1%. Material: blood, either unsorted or a sorted T cell fraction (not recorded which). The receptors originated from a male donor with ankylosing spondylitis. Each CDR3 is given with its conserved first and last residue. Fields, in order: clone size, D gene, V gene, CDR3 length, J gene, CDR3 DNA, CDR3 protein. A D gene is named only where the DNA matches it firmly. For some rows the clone size is stated as once, few or many, or as a class when expanded; others skip it.

size: few; D: .; V: TRBV5-1; length: 18; J: TRBJ2-6; DNA: TGCGCCAGCAGCTCCTCCGGGACGGGACCGTCTGGGGCCAACGTCCTGACTTTC; CDR3: CASSSSGTGPSGANVLTF
size: .; D: .; V: TRBV7-9; length: 15; J: TRBJ2-1; DNA: TGTGCCAGCAGCTCCCGGGACTTCAGCTACAATGAGCAGTTCTTC; CDR3: CASSSRDFSYNEQFF
size: .; D: TRBD1; V: TRBV5-1; length: 15; J: TRBJ1-2; DNA: TGCGCCAGCAGCTCTACCGGGACAGGGACGAGGGGCTACACCTTC; CDR3: CASSSTGTGTRGYTF
size: few; D: TRBD1; V: TRBV4-1; length: 16; J: TRBJ1-3; DNA: TGCGCCAGCAGCCAAGACGGGACAGGGACTGGAAACACCATATATTTT; CDR3: CASSQDGTGTGNTIYF
size: many; D: TRBD1; V: TRBV10-3; length: 15; J: TRBJ2-5; DNA: TGTGCCATCAGTGAGTCTGGACAGGGTCGGGAGACCCAGTACTTC; CDR3: CAISESGQGRETQYF
size: .; D: .; V: TRBV20-1; length: 14; J: TRBJ1-5; DNA: TGCAGTGCTTCGGGGCTCGCTAGCAATCAGCCCCAGCATTTT; CDR3: CSASGLASNQPQHF
size: few; D: TRBD2; V: TRBV6-1; length: 19; J: TRBJ2-1; DNA: TGTGCCAGCCAAACGTCGGCACTAGCGGGCCCGGGGGGTTACAATGAGCAGTTCTTC; CDR3: CASQTSALAGPGGYNEQFF
size: .; D: TRBD2; V: TRBV7-2; length: 16; J: TRBJ2-5; DNA: TGTGCCAGCAGCTTAGGTTTTAGCGGGGGGCAAGAGACCCAGTACTTC; CDR3: CASSLGFSGGQETQYF
size: few; D: TRBD2; V: TRBV5-1; length: 16; J: TRBJ2-1; DNA: TGCGCCAGCACCCCGAGGGGGACTAGCGGGGGCGTTGAGCAGTTCTTC; CDR3: CASTPRGTSGGVEQFF
size: .; D: .; V: TRBV12-3/TRBV12-4; length: 14; J: TRBJ1-1; DNA: TGTGCCAGCAGTTTCAGGGCGGGGGATCCTGGGGCTTTCTTT; CDR3: CASSFRAGDPGAFF
size: few; D: .; V: TRBV7-2; length: 15; J: TRBJ2-3; DNA: TGTGCCAGCAGCTTAAAGGCGGGCGGAACAGATACGCAGTATTTT; CDR3: CASSLKAGGTDTQYF
size: many; D: TRBD2; V: TRBV4-3; length: 16; J: TRBJ2-3; DNA: TGCGCCAGCAGCCGGACACTAGCGGCCCGCACAGATACGCAGTATTTT; CDR3: CASSRTLAARTDTQYF
size: .; D: .; V: TRBV5-1; length: 16; J: TRBJ2-5; DNA: TGCGCCAGCAGCTCTTCCCTCCGGATGTCCCAAGAGACCCAGTACTTC; CDR3: CASSSSLRMSQETQYF
size: many; D: .; V: TRBV4-1; length: 16; J: TRBJ2-5; DNA: TGCGCCAGCAGCCAAGACAAGGGGCAGGGCCAAGAGACCCAGTACTTC; CDR3: CASSQDKGQGQETQYF
size: few; D: TRBD2; V: TRBV6-2/TRBV6-3; length: 15; J: TRBJ2-7; DNA: TGTGCCAGCAGAATTAGCGGGGCGAGCTCCTACGAGCAGTACTTC; CDR3: CASRISGASSYEQYF
size: .; D: .; V: TRBV3-1; length: 17; J: TRBJ2-3; DNA: TGTGCCTGCAGCCAAGAGCGCGACAACTTGAGCACAGATACGCAGTATTTT; CDR3: CACSQERDNLSTDTQYF
size: few; D: .; V: TRBV4-2; length: 15; J: TRBJ2-2; DNA: TGTGCCAGCAGCCAGGTGGGAGGGAACACCGGGGAGCTGTTTTTT; CDR3: CASSQVGGNTGELFF
size: .; D: TRBD1; V: TRBV12-3/TRBV12-4; length: 15; J: TRBJ1-4; DNA: TGTGCCAGTTCTACTTGGGGGACAGGGGATGAAAAACTGTTTTTT; CDR3: CASSTWGTGDEKLFF
size: .; D: .; V: TRBV5-1; length: 15; J: TRBJ1-1; DNA: TGCGCCAGCAGCTTGGGACACGTAATGAACACTGAAGCTTTCTTT; CDR3: CASSLGHVMNTEAFF
size: few; D: TRBD2; V: TRBV7-2; length: 13; J: TRBJ2-1; DNA: TGTGCCAGCAGCTTAATGATCGCGGGAGAACAGTTCTTC; CDR3: CASSLMIAGEQFF
size: few; D: .; V: TRBV7-9; length: 14; J: TRBJ2-5; DNA: TGTGCCAGCAGCCCATTGAGGGGCGGGGAGACCCAGTACTTC; CDR3: CASSPLRGGETQYF
size: few; D: TRBD2; V: TRBV5-1; length: 14; J: TRBJ2-7; DNA: TGCGCCAGCAGCTTGATCGGGAGGTTCTACGAGCAGTACTTC; CDR3: CASSLIGRFYEQYF
size: many; D: TRBD1; V: TRBV2; length: 14; J: TRBJ1-5; DNA: TGTGCCAGCAGGGAGGGGGCCAAGGGGCAGCCCCAGCATTTT; CDR3: CASREGAKGQPQHF
size: .; D: TRBD1; V: TRBV9; length: 14; J: TRBJ2-3; DNA: TGTGCCAGCAGCCTAAGACAGGGGTGGGATACGCAGTATTTT; CDR3: CASSLRQGWDTQYF
size: .; D: TRBD2; V: TRBV6-5; length: 17; J: TRBJ2-1; DNA: TGTGCCAGCAGCTACTCGAGTCGGGGGAGGGCCGCCAATGAGCAGTTCTTC; CDR3: CASSYSSRGRAANEQFF
size: .; D: .; V: TRBV7-2; length: 14; J: TRBJ1-5; DNA: TGTGCCAGCAGCTTATCTGGGACCCCTCAGCCCCAGCATTTT; CDR3: CASSLSGTPQPQHF
size: .; D: .; V: TRBV12-3/TRBV12-4; length: 14; J: TRBJ1-2; DNA: TGTGCCAGCAGTGTCAGGGGACGGATCTATGGCTACACCTTC; CDR3: CASSVRGRIYGYTF
size: many; D: TRBD2; V: TRBV11-2; length: 17; J: TRBJ2-1; DNA: TGTGCCAGCAGCCCCCGGTGGAGGGAGGGTATGTACAATGAGCAGTTCTTC; CDR3: CASSPRWREGMYNEQFF
size: few; D: .; V: TRBV5-1; length: 16; J: TRBJ1-1; DNA: TGCGCCAGCAGCCAGGTGCCAGGGAGATTGAACACTGAAGCTTTCTTT; CDR3: CASSQVPGRLNTEAFF
size: .; D: TRBD2; V: TRBV4-1; length: 17; J: TRBJ2-2; DNA: TGCGCCAGCAGCCAAGAAGAGTCTAGCGGGAACACCGGGGAGCTGTTTTTT; CDR3: CASSQEESSGNTGELFF
size: few; D: .; V: TRBV20-1; length: 15; J: TRBJ1-6; DNA: TGCAGTGCTAGAGAAGGGGGGCAGGTCAATTCACCCCTCCACTTT; CDR3: CSAREGGQVNSPLHF
size: few; D: .; V: TRBV20-1; length: 12; J: TRBJ1-2; DNA: TGCAGTGCTAAATACGCCGGCGGGCGCTACACCTTC; CDR3: CSAKYAGGRYTF
size: few; D: TRBD1; V: TRBV7-2; length: 17; J: TRBJ1-3; DNA: TGTGCCAGCAGCTTAAGGGTGACAGGGCACTCTGGAAACACCATATATTTT; CDR3: CASSLRVTGHSGNTIYF
size: few; D: TRBD2; V: TRBV3-1; length: 13; J: TRBJ2-7; DNA: TGTGCCAGCAGCCAACTGGGACTAGCGGGACAGTACTTC; CDR3: CASSQLGLAGQYF
size: many; D: .; V: TRBV12-3/TRBV12-4; length: 13; J: TRBJ2-1; DNA: TGTGCCAGCACCCGCAGCTCCTACAATGAGCAGTTCTTC; CDR3: CASTRSSYNEQFF
size: few; D: .; V: TRBV11-3; length: 15; J: TRBJ2-1; DNA: TGTGCCAGCAGCTTAGAAGGGACAAAGGGACATGAGCAGTTCTTC; CDR3: CASSLEGTKGHEQFF
size: .; D: .; V: TRBV2; length: 16; J: TRBJ2-7; DNA: TGTGCCAGCAGTGAAGCGGGTAGCGCCCGCCCCTACGAGCAGTACTTC; CDR3: CASSEAGSARPYEQYF
size: .; D: .; V: TRBV5-6; length: 12; J: TRBJ1-2; DNA: TGTGCCAGCAGCTTGGGCTCGGTAGGCTACACCTTC; CDR3: CASSLGSVGYTF
size: .; D: .; V: TRBV7-9; length: 16; J: TRBJ2-3; DNA: TGTGCCAGCAGTCCGCCGGGCCGACCCGGCACAGATACGCAGTATTTT; CDR3: CASSPPGRPGTDTQYF
size: few; D: .; V: TRBV7-9; length: 14; J: TRBJ2-1; DNA: TGTGCCAGCAGCCCAGGGAGTACGGCCAATGAGCAGTTCTTC; CDR3: CASSPGSTANEQFF
size: .; D: TRBD1; V: TRBV6-5; length: 16; J: TRBJ1-2; DNA: TGTGCCAGCAGCTACCGACAGGGCCTTATTAGTTATGGCTACACCTTC; CDR3: CASSYRQGLISYGYTF